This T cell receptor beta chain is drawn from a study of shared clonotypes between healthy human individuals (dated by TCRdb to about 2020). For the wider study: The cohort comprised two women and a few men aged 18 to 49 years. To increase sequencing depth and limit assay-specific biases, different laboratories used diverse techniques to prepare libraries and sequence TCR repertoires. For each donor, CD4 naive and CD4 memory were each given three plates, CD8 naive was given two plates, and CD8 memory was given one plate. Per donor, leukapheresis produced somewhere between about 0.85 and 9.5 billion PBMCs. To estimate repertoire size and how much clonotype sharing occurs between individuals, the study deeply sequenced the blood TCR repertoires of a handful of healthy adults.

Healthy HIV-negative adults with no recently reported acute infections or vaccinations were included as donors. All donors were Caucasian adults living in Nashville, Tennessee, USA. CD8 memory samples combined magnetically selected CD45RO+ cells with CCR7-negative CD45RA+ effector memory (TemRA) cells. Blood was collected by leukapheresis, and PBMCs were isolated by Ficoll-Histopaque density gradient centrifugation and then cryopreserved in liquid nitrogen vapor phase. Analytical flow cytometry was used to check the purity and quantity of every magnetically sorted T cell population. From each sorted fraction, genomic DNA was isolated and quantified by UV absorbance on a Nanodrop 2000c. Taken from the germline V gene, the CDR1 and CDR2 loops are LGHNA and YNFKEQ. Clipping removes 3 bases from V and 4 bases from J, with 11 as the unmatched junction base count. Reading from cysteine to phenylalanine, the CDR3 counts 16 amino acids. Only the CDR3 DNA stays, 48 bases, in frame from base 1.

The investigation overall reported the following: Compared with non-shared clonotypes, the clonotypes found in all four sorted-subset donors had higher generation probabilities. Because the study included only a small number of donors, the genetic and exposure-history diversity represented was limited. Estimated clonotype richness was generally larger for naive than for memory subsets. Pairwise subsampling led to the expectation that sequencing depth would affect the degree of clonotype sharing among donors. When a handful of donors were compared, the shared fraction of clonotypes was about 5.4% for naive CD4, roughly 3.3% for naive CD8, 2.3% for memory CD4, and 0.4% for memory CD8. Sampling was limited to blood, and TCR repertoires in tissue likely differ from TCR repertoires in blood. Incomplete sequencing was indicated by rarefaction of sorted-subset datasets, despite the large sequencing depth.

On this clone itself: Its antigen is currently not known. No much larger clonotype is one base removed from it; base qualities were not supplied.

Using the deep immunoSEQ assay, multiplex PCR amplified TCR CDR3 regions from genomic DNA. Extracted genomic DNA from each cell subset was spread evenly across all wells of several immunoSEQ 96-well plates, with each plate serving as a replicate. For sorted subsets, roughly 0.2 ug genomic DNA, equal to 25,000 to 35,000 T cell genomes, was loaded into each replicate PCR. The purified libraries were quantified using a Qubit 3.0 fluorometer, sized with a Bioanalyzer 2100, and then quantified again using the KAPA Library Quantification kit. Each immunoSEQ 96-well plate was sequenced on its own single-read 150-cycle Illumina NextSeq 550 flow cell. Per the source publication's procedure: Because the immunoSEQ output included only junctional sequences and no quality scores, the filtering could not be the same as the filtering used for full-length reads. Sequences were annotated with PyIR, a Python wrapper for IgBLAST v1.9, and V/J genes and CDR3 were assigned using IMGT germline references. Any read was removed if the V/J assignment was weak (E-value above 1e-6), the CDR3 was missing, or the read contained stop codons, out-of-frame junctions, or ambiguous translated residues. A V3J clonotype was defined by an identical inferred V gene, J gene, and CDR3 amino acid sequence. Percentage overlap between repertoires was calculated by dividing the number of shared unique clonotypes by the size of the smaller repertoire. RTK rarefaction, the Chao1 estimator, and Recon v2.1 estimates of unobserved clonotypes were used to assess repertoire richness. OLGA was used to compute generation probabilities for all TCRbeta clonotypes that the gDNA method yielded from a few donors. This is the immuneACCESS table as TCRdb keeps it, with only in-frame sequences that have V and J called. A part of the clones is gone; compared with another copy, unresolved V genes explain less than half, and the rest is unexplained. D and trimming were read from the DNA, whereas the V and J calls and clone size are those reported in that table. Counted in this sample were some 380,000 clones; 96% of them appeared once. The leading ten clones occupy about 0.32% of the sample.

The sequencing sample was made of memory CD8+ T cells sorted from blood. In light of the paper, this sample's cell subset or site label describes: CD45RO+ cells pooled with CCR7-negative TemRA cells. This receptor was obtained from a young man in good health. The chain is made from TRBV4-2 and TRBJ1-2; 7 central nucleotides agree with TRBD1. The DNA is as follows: TGTGCCAGCAGCCATCCCACGACAGGGAGAAGCTATGGCTACACCTTC. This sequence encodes CASSHPTTGRSYGYTF.